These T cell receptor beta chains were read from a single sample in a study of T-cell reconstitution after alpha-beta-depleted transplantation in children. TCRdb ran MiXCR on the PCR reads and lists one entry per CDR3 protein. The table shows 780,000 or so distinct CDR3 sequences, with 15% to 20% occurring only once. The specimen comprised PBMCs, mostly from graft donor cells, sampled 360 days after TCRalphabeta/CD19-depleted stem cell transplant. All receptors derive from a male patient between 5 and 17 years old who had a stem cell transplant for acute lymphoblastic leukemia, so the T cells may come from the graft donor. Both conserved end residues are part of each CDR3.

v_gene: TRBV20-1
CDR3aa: CSARVRTSGRGSYEQYF

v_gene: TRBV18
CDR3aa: CASSPQVRGGTDTQYF

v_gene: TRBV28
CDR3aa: CASRAQGTGSYEQYF

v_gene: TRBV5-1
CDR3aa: CASSYEGDTQYF

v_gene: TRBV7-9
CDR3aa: CASSYTWGGNTGELFF

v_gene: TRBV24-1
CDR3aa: CATSDLKSEQYF

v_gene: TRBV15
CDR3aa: CATRKPGKDTQYF

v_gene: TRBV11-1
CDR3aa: CASSLGLRTERSIYEQYF

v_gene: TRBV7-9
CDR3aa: CASSSGTAILNEKLFF

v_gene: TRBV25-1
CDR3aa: CASSEAGQDINEAFF

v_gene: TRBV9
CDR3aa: CASSGGTPWGEQYF

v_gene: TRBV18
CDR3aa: CASSPRRGSGSSYNEQFF

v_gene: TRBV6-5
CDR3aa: CASSYAGISYEQYF

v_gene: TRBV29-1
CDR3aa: CSVGKQPNYYEQYF

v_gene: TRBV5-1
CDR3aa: CASSHVFLSSYEQYF

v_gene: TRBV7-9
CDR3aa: CASSLKGKREGLYEQYF

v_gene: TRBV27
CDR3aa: CASSFSNRGRETQYF

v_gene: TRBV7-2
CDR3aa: CASSLVGGVAEAFF

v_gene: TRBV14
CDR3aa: CASSTGWGSYNEQFF

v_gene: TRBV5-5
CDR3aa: CASSARTFYNEQFF

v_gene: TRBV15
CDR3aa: CATSPRGYEQFF

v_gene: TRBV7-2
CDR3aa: CASSIDFRLAHEQFF

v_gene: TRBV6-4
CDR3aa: CASSDPRLDSDEQYF

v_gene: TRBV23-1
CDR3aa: CASSQGRISTDTQYF

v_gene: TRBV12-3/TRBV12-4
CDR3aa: CASSTRQGTPGTQYF

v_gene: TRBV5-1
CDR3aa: CASSWTGRNSPLHF

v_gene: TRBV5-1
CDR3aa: CASSSRSDQETQYF

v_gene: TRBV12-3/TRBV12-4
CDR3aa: CASVGQGQQPQHF

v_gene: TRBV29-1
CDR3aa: CSVRRPGRRTGELFF

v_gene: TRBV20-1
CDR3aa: CSATRDFQSSYEQYF

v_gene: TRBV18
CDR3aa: CASSPRQGEFYNEQFF

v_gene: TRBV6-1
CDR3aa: CASSEEWGNFVVEETQYF

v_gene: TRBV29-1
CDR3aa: CSALGTGISEQFF

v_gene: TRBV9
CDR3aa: CASSVAVLGQGHHYGYTF

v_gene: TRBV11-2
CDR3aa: CASSLISGRIDEQFF

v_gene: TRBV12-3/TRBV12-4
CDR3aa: CASSLLFLLDPVDTQYF